The rows below give T cell receptor beta chains drawn from one sample of a study of PD-1 blockade in classical Hodgkin lymphoma. Profiled with immunoSEQ multiplex PCR; TCRdb holds only in-frame clones, not every one. The sample contains 130,000 to 150,000 clones, around 84% of which appear only once. The sample here was peripheral blood mononuclear cells (PBMCs), taken before the second cycle of nivolumab. These receptors were collected from a human donor with classical Hodgkin lymphoma. CDR3s include the opening cysteine and the closing phenylalanine or tryptophan. D genes are given only for firm matches. Clone size is not always given. Where it is, it says once, few, many or a class for expanded clones.

few	NA	TRBJ1-5	TRBV19	TGTGCCAGTAGTAGGACGGAAACCTATCAGCCCCAGCATTTT	CASSRTETYQPQHF
NA	NA	TRBJ1-2	TRBV19	TGTGCCAGTAGTATACAGTACCCCGATGGCTACACCTTC	CASSIQYPDGYTF
NA	TRBD1	TRBJ1-2	TRBV7-2	TGTGCCAGCAGCTTATGGGACAGGGGAAACTATGGCTACACCTTC	CASSLWDRGNYGYTF
once	TRBD1	TRBJ2-5	TRBV4-1	TGCGCCAGCAGCCAAGGGACAGGGCAGGAGACCCAGTACTTC	CASSQGTGQETQYF
few	NA	TRBJ1-1	TRBV15	TGTGCCACCAGCAGGCCTCGGGGAGGAGTGAACACTGAAGCTTTCTTT	CATSRPRGGVNTEAFF
NA	NA	TRBJ1-3	TRBV5-1	TGCGCCAGCAGCTCGACAGACTCTGGAAACACCATATATTTT	CASSSTDSGNTIYF
NA	TRBD1	TRBJ1-3	TRBV28	TGTGCCAGCAGTTCCGACAGGGGCGGCCCCTCTGGAAACACCATATATTTT	CASSSDRGGPSGNTIYF
NA	TRBD2	TRBJ2-2	TRBV10-1	TGCGCCAGCAGTGAGTCGAAGGGGAGCGGGAGACTGGCCGGGGAGCTGTTTTTT	CASSESKGSGRLAGELFF
NA	TRBD2	TRBJ2-7	TRBV14	TGTGCCAGCAGCCTGCGAGACGTAGCGGGAGGGCCTTTCTACGAGCAGTACTTC	CASSLRDVAGGPFYEQYF
once	NA	TRBJ1-2	TRBV5-1	TGCGCCAGCAGCCAAGAGCCTTCGGGGAGCGGCTATGGCTACACCTTC	CASSQEPSGSGYGYTF
NA	NA	TRBJ1-4	TRBV28	TGTGCCAGCCTAGGACACTTTGAAAAACTGTTTTTT	CASLGHFEKLFF
NA	TRBD1	TRBJ1-4	TRBV6-1	TGTGCCAGCAGTGTTCTCGACAGGGGGCTTCGGGAAAAACTGTTTTTT	CASSVLDRGLREKLFF
NA	TRBD2	TRBJ2-7	TRBV6-1	TGTGCCAGCACCAAACTAGCGGGAAGCTCCTACGAGCAGTACTTC	CASTKLAGSSYEQYF
once	TRBD1	TRBJ2-5	TRBV18	TGTGCCAGCTCATCGCAATCCGGGACAGGGATTGCCCAGGTGGGGACCCAGTACTTC	CASSSQSGTGIAQVGTQYF
NA	TRBD2	TRBJ2-7	TRBV7-9	TGTGCCAGCAGCTCCCCGGCAGCGGGAGCCCACGAGCAGTACTTC	CASSSPAAGAHEQYF
NA	NA	TRBJ1-2	TRBV10-3	TGTGCCATCAGTGAGCAACAGGAGGGCAACTATGGCTACACCTTC	CAISEQQEGNYGYTF
few	TRBD2	TRBJ2-5	TRBV19	TGTGCCAGTAGTATAAGGACTAGCGGGGGGGCCGGGGAGACCCAGTACTTC	CASSIRTSGGAGETQYF
NA	TRBD1	TRBJ1-2	TRBV6-6	TGTGCCAGCAGTGCCAGGGGGGGCTACACCTTC	CASSARGGYTF
NA	NA	TRBJ1-1	TRBV6-5	TGTGCCAGCAGAAGGACCATACGGGCTGAAGCTTTCTTT	CASRRTIRAEAFF
NA	NA	TRBJ1-3	TRBV9	TGTGCCAGCAGCGTAGCCCCGACTCTCAGCTCTGGAAACACCATATATTTT	CASSVAPTLSSGNTIYF
NA	NA	TRBJ2-7	TRBV7-3	TGTGCCAGCAGCCTCACAGGGTACAACGAGCAGTACTTC	CASSLTGYNEQYF
NA	TRBD1	TRBJ2-7	TRBV19	TGTGCCAGTAGCACGGACAGGGGCCACGAGCAGTACTTC	CASSTDRGHEQYF
NA	NA	TRBJ2-7	TRBV2	TGTGCCAGCACCCCGGGAGAATCGGTTTACGAGCAGTACTTC	CASTPGESVYEQYF
NA	NA	TRBJ2-4	TRBV9	TGTGCCAGCAGCGTAGCGCGGGACCGCGAAGCCAAAAACATTCAGTACTTC	CASSVARDREAKNIQYF
NA	TRBD1	TRBJ2-3	TRBV12-5	TGTGCTAGTGGTTTGGTAGTGACAGGGCTCACAGATACGCAGTATTTT	CASGLVVTGLTDTQYF
NA	TRBD1	TRBJ1-1	TRBV2	TGTGCCAGCAGTTTACAACAGGGGTGGCAAACTGAAGCTTTCTTT	CASSLQQGWQTEAFF
few	TRBD2	TRBJ2-7	TRBV15	TGTGCCACCAGCAGAGCGGGACTATACGAGCAGTACTTC	CATSRAGLYEQYF
NA	NA	TRBJ2-7	TRBV9	TGTGCCAGCAGCGCCGGACTCCCTCCCTACGAGCAGTACTTC	CASSAGLPPYEQYF
NA	NA	TRBJ2-3	TRBV10-3	TGTGCCATCAGTGAGGCTGGGCCAACCACAGATACGCAGTATTTT	CAISEAGPTTDTQYF
NA	TRBD2	TRBJ2-7	TRBV7-2	TGTGCCAGCAGGCTAGCGGGGGGGCGCGAGCAGTACTTC	CASRLAGGREQYF
NA	NA	TRBJ2-3	TRBV6-1	TGTGCCAGCAGTGAATGGGGCGCGTCTAGCACAGATACGCAGTATTTT	CASSEWGASSTDTQYF
NA	NA	TRBJ2-2	TRBV7-9	TGTGCCAGCAGCTTAAGGCAGGCCGCGAACACCGGGGAGCTGTTTTTT	CASSLRQAANTGELFF
NA	TRBD1	TRBJ1-2	TRBV27	TGTGCCAGCAGTTTTTCCCAGGGGGCGGGTGGCTACACCTTC	CASSFSQGAGGYTF
NA	NA	TRBJ1-4	TRBV9	TGTGCCAGCAGCGCAGGGAGGGGTCCCAATGAAAAACTGTTTTTT	CASSAGRGPNEKLFF
NA	TRBD1	TRBJ2-7	TRBV5-1	TGCGCCAGCAGCGTGGACAGGGCCTACGAGCAGTACTTC	CASSVDRAYEQYF
NA	TRBD2	TRBJ2-7	TRBV19	TGTGCCAGTCGCGAGCGGGGGGAGCAGTACTTC	CASRERGEQYF
NA	NA	TRBJ2-5	TRBV7-9	TGTGCCAGCAGCTTCGGTCCTGAGACCCAGTACTTC	CASSFGPETQYF
NA	TRBD2	TRBJ2-7	TRBV19	TGTGCCAGTAGTACTAGCGGGAGTTACGAGCAGTACTTC	CASSTSGSYEQYF
once	TRBD2	TRBJ2-3	TRBV7-9	TGTGCCAGCAGCTTACGCCTAGCGGGAAGGCGAGTCACAGATACGCAGTATTTT	CASSLRLAGRRVTDTQYF
once	NA	TRBJ1-1	TRBV5-1	TGTGCCAGCAGCTTGACCAGAACTGAAGCTTTCTTT	CASSLTRTEAFF
NA	NA	TRBJ1-4	TRBV28	TGTGCCAGCAGTCCCCCTATGCAGTGGGGAGTCAATGAAAAACTGTTTTTT	CASSPPMQWGVNEKLFF
NA	NA	TRBJ1-2	TRBV7-9	TGTGCCAGCAGCTTGGGCAGGGGCAACTATGGCTACACCTTC	CASSLGRGNYGYTF
NA	NA	TRBJ2-5	TRBV6-1	TGTGCCAGCAGAACAGGGAGTTCGGAGACCCAGTACTTC	CASRTGSSETQYF
NA	TRBD1	TRBJ2-5	TRBV12-5	TGTGCTAGTGGACAGGGACAGAGGGGCCAAGAGACCCAGTACTTC	CASGQGQRGQETQYF